Following are 31 T cell receptor beta chains from one sample sequenced in a study of control samples from healthy donors and cancer patients. Libraries were prepared by immunoSEQ multiplex PCR; TCRdb keeps only in-frame clonotypes and omits some of them. The profile shows some 44,000 clones, around 70% of them singletons. The specimen sequenced was formalin-fixed, paraffin-embedded tissue. The receptors shown here come from a male donor with melanoma.

CDR3 sequence reads: CASSLRDRAYGYTF. The CDR3 nucleotides read TGTGCCAGCAGTTTGAGGGACAGGGCATATGGCTACACCTTC. The chain links TRBV28 to TRBJ1-2; 9 bases fit TRBD1. V dropped 3 bases and J dropped 5; count of bases not matched to a gene: 4. The V gene's germline CDR1 is MDHEN and CDR2 SYDVKM. The CDR3 is 14 amino acids.

Ten or more counts support this clone. The CDR3 region has the DNA TGTGCCAGTAGTATTAGGAGCAGGGGCACAGATACGCAGTATTTT. The encoded protein is CASSIRSRGTDTQYF. The rearrangement uses TRBV19 and TRBJ2-3; weak D call: TRBD1 (5 bases). The CDR3 is 15 amino acids. Trimming took off 3 bases at V and 1 base at J, with 11 bases between the two ends. CDR1 LNHDA and CDR2 SQIVND come from the germline V gene (reference sequence).

This clone was counted between two and nine times. V and J are TRBV5-1 and TRBJ2-2; no clear D. This CDR3 is 13 amino acids long. V was trimmed by 0 bases and J by 5 bases, leaving 5 bases between them. The germline gives CDR1 SGHRS, CDR2 YFSETQ. The DNA of the CDR3 is TGCGCCAGCAGCTTGGGTCCGACCGGGGAGCTGTTTTTT. Its translation is CASSLGPTGELFF.

As concerns this clone: This may be a read error, as it is one base from a much larger clone. The rearrangement links TRBV14 to TRBJ2-5; D not resolved. The CDR3 contains 15 residues. The V end lost 4 bases, the J end lost 7 bases, and 19 bases lay between the germline ends. Germline V CDR1 and CDR2: SGHDN, FVKESK. The CDR3 DNA sequence: TGTGCCAGCAGCCGCGAACTCCCCGACCGGAGGACCCAGTACTTC. Protein: CASSRELPDRRTQYF.

The V call is TRBV7-8, the J call TRBJ2-3; D remains ambiguous. Trimming took 1 base from V and 8 from J, leaving 7 bases between them. The CDR3 is 12 residues long. CDR1 is SGHVS, CDR2 FQNEAQ, per germline. The CDR3 DNA sequence: TGTGCCAGCAGCTTAGACCCGGGTACGCAGTATTTT. The encoded protein is CASSLDPGTQYF.

Comments on this clone: Possible read error: a much larger clone is one base away. The gene calls are TRBV3-1 (or the pseudogene TRBV3-2) and TRBJ2-5; D possibly corresponds to TRBD1 (5 bases). CDR3 size: 14 residues. Germline loops: CDR1 LGHDT, CDR2 YNNKEL (reference sequence). The CDR3 nucleotides read TGTGTCAGCAGCCAGCAGGGTGGGCTCGAGACCCAGTACTTC. Protein product: CVSSQQGGLETQYF.

This chain links TRBV7-3 with TRBJ2-3, with 7 bases aligning to TRBD2. This CDR3 has 15 residues. The V segment lost 7 bases and the J segment 0 bases; nucleotides outside the gene matches: 7. CDR1 and CDR2 from the germline V gene are SGHTA and FQGTGA. The CDR3 DNA reads as TGTGCCAGCACCCTTAGCGGGTCCAGCACAGATACGCAGTATTTT. Translated, it gives CASTLSGSSTDTQYF.

The chain links TRBV7-2 to TRBJ2-2; D is unclear. Germline-derived CDR1 and CDR2 are SGHTA and FQGNSA. V lost 1 base, J lost 4 bases, and 16 bases lay in between. The CDR3 spans 17 residues. Written as DNA, the CDR3 is TGTGCCAGCAGCTTAGGGGTAGATTGGTATGGCACCGGGGAGCTGTTTTTT. Translated: CASSLGVDWYGTGELFF.

This clone was seen a single time. V usage is TRBV6-5 and J usage is TRBJ1-2; D is perhaps TRBD1 (6 bases). CDR1 and CDR2 (germline): MNHEY, SVGAGI. CDR3 length: 12 residues. V was clipped by 7 bases and J by 8 bases, with 14 bases between them. CDR3: CASMGGARGYTF. The CDR3 DNA reads as TGTGCCAGCATGGGGGGGGCGCGAGGCTACACCTTC.

The CDR3: CASSSGAITQHF. The CDR3 DNA reads as TGTGCCAGCAGTTCGGGGGCGATTACCCAGCATTTT. The chain carries TRBV28 and TRBJ1-5; a possible D gene is TRBD1 (6 bases). CDR1 is MDHEN and CDR2 is SYDVKM in the germline V gene. This CDR3 is built from 12 residues. V lost 4 bases, J lost 11 bases, and 12 bases lay in between.

Worth noting for this clone: This may come from a read error, since a much larger clone is one base off. The chain employs TRBV24-1 and TRBJ2-7; TRBD1 agrees at 10 bases. The CDR3 sequence is 16 residues long. J was trimmed by 8 bases and V by 6 bases; bases with no gene match: 15. Germline V gives CDR1 KGHDR, CDR2 SFDVKD. CDR3 region: CATSPQGQGLSDKQYF. The CDR3 region has the DNA TGTGCCACCAGTCCCCAGGGACAGGGGTTGTCGGACAAGCAGTACTTC.

The CDR3: CATSRENEKLFF. The CDR3 coding sequence is TGTGCCACCAGCAGAGAGAATGAAAAACTGTTTTTT. The gene calls are TRBV15 and TRBJ1-4; D remains unclear. Trimming shortened V by 0 bases and J by 5 bases, and 1 base separated the two germline ends. This CDR3 spans 12 amino acids. In germline, CDR1 is LNHNV, CDR2 YYDKDF (reference sequence). Full variable domain (remainder filled in from reference TRBV15 and TRBJ1-4): DAMVIQNPRYQVTQFGKPVTLSCSQTLNHNVMYWYQQKSSQAPKLLFHYYDKDFNNEADTPDNFQSRRPNTSFCFLDIRSPGLGDTAMYLCATSRENEKLFFGSGTQLSVL.

The J gene is TRBJ2-2, the V gene TRBV11-2, with 10 bases identical to TRBD1. This CDR3 spans 15 amino acids. Germline CDR1 and CDR2: SGHAT and FQNNGV. V lost 6 bases, J lost 3 bases, and 4 bases stayed unmatched. The CDR3 reads CASRAGQGYTGELFF. The CDR3 nucleotides read TGTGCCAGCAGGGCGGGACAGGGGTACACCGGGGAGCTGTTTTTT.

The chain combines TRBV19 with TRBJ2-7; TRBD2 aligns across 9 bases. The germline CDR1 and CDR2 sequences are LNHDA and SQIVND (reference sequence). V lost 4 bases, J lost 3 bases, and 7 bases stayed unmatched. This CDR3 has 15 amino acids. This CDR3 is CASSTVAGAFYEQYF. The CDR3 DNA follows: TGTGCCAGTAGTACCGTAGCGGGAGCTTTCTACGAGCAGTACTTC.

This clone was observed a single time. V is TRBV5-6 and J is TRBJ2-1; no clear D gene. This CDR3 has 13 residues. The V gene lost 1 base and the J gene lost 10 bases, with 12 bases spanning the gap. Germline V lookup: CDR1 SGHDT, CDR2 YYEEEE. CDR3 region: CASSLQALGEQFF. The CDR3 bases are TGTGCCAGCAGCTTGCAGGCCCTCGGAGAGCAGTTCTTC.

This clone ranks as medium-sized (0.01 to 0.1%). J is TRBJ2-1 and V is TRBV7-2, with 13 bases fitting TRBD2. Losses at the gene ends were 5 bases for V and 6 bases for J; bases not matched to a gene: 4. This CDR3 has 15 residues. Germline V gives CDR1 SGHTA, CDR2 FQGNSA. Here the CDR3 reads CASSPGLAGANEQFF. CDR3 DNA: TGTGCCAGCAGCCCAGGACTAGCGGGAGCCAATGAGCAGTTCTTC.

This clone has only a few counts. The chain is built from TRBV29-1 and TRBJ1-4; D call uncertain. V lost 1 base, J lost 4 bases, and 4 bases lay in between. There are 12 residues in the CDR3. Germline V gene lookup returns CDR1 SQVTM and CDR2 ANQGSEA. CDR3: CSVEGLNEKLFF. The CDR3 nucleotides are TGCAGCGTTGAAGGGCTTAATGAAAAACTGTTTTTT.

The V gene is TRBV5-1, the J gene TRBJ1-1, with D perhaps matching TRBD1 (5 bases). Trimming pared 7 bases from V and 0 bases from J, leaving 13 bases between. Germline CDR1 SGHRS, CDR2 YFSETQ. This CDR3 has 14 residues. CDR3 DNA sequence: TGCGCCAGCTATCTTGGGGGGGTGAACACTGAAGCTTTCTTT. Protein: CASYLGGVNTEAFF.

The chain combines TRBV10-1 with TRBJ2-7; D remains ambiguous. Deletions cut 4 bases from V and 7 bases from J, with 14 bases between. Germline-derived CDR1 and CDR2 are WNHNN and SYGVQD (reference sequence). The CDR3 runs to 13 residues. CDR3 bases: TGCGCCAGCAGTGGGTCGGCGTTGGGGGAGCAGTACTTC. Translated: CASSGSALGEQYF.

This clone is a singleton in its sample. The chain joins TRBV25-1 to TRBJ1-2; D gene ambiguous. Trimming took off 3 bases at V and 4 bases at J, with 6 bases between the two ends. CDR1 and CDR2 (germline): MGHDK, SYGVNS. This CDR3 has 12 residues. Written as DNA, the CDR3 is TGTGCCAGCAGTGATGAAGGCTATGGCTACACCTTC. This codes for CASSDEGYGYTF.

This clone came up a few times. This chain joins TRBV28 and TRBJ2-2; D might be TRBD1 (5 bases). Per the germline V gene, CDR1 is MDHEN and CDR2 is SYDVKM. There are 12 residues in the CDR3. V lost 5 bases, J lost 8 bases, and 9 bases lay in between. For the CDR3, the DNA is TGTGCCAGCAGTACATACAGGGGGGAGCTGTTTTTT. Translated: CASSTYRGELFF.

Many counts were recorded for this clone. This chain connects TRBV5-1 to TRBJ2-5; D remains ambiguous. CDR1 and CDR2 (germline): SGHRS, YFSETQ. There are 16 residues in the CDR3. Trimming pared 0 bases from V and 2 bases from J, leaving 14 bases between. CDR3 DNA sequence: TGCGCCAGCAGCTTGGGTGCGGCTAGGCGACAAGAGACCCAGTACTTC. This encodes CASSLGAARRQETQYF.

The CDR3 is CASSLTDRAGNTIYF. In nucleotides, the CDR3 is TGTGCCAGCAGCCTCACCGACAGGGCAGGAAACACCATATATTTT. The J gene is TRBJ1-3, the V gene TRBV3-1 (or the pseudogene TRBV3-2); 7 bases match TRBD1. The germline gives CDR1 LGHDT, CDR2 YNNKEL (reference sequence). With V trimmed by 4 bases and J by 4 bases, 7 bases remained unmatched. CDR3 length equals 15 residues.

The V call is TRBV29-1, the J call TRBJ2-1; D ambiguous. Per the germline V gene, CDR1 is SQVTM and CDR2 is ANQGSEA. V was pared by 6 bases and J by 10 bases, with 19 bases between. This CDR3 spans 13 amino acids. CDR3 sequence: CSVELRTSREQFF. CDR3 DNA: TGCAGCGTAGAGCTCAGGACCTCTCGGGAGCAGTTCTTC.

The V and J genes are TRBV2 and TRBJ1-4, with TRBD1 as a possible D gene (6 bases). The CDR3 contains 14 residues. Trimming removed 6 bases from V and 6 bases from J, with 14 bases in between. Germline lookup yields CDR1 SNHLY and CDR2 FYNNEI. The DNA of the CDR3 is TGTGCCAGCAGAAACAGGGTCGGAGATGAAAAACTGTTTTTT. Protein product: CASRNRVGDEKLFF.

This sequence joins TRBV18 and TRBJ1-3; D might be TRBD1 (6 bases). Germline CDR1 KGHSH, CDR2 LQKENI. The CDR3 length is 15 residues. The V and J ends lost 8 bases and 4 bases respectively, with 18 bases between them. CDR3 loop: CASTDDRQWGNTIYF. The CDR3 nucleotides are TGTGCCAGCACGGATGACAGGCAGTGGGGAAACACCATATATTTT.

The genes are TRBV27 and TRBJ2-7, with 8 bases matching TRBD2. The CDR3 spans 14 residues. CDR1 MNHEY and CDR2 SMNVEV come from the germline V gene (reference sequence). V lost 5 bases and J lost 0; bases outside the gene matches: 3. CDR3 in DNA: TGTGCCAGCAGTCCTAGCGGGTTCTCCTACGAGCAGTACTTC. It codes for CASSPSGFSYEQYF.

The chain combines TRBV10-3 with TRBJ1-3, with a weak D call TRBD1 (5 bases). There are 16 residues in the CDR3. V lost 6 bases and J 4 bases, leaving 19 bases between the germline ends. From germline, CDR1 is ENHRY and CDR2 SYGVKD. In nucleotides, the CDR3 is TGTGCCATCAGCGGCCGACCAGGGACGGGAGGAAACACCATATATTTT. Encoded protein: CAISGRPGTGGNTIYF.

The chain is built from TRBV6-1 and TRBJ1-2; no definite D call. V lost 2 bases and J lost 7, with 14 bases in between. Germline V CDR1 and CDR2: MNHNS, SASEGT. The CDR3 contains 14 residues. The CDR3 protein is CASSERRGSGGYTF. The CDR3 coding sequence is TGTGCCAGCAGTGAACGGAGAGGGTCGGGTGGCTACACCTTC.

J is TRBJ2-1 and V is TRBV10-3; tentative D call: TRBD1 (6 bases). Germline CDR1 is ENHRY and CDR2 is SYGVKD. The CDR3 loop spans 13 amino acids. Trimming took off 7 bases at V and 8 bases at J, with 15 bases between the two ends. CDR3 residues: CAIKRQDGDEQFF. The CDR3 DNA reads TGTGCCATCAAACGACAGGATGGGGATGAGCAGTTCTTC.

The chain is built from TRBV28 and TRBJ2-6; D may be TRBD1 or TRBD2 (5 bases each). The CDR3 has 13 residues. V lost 2 bases and J lost 8, with 7 bases in between. Looked up from germline, CDR1 is MDHEN and CDR2 is SYDVKM. CDR3 region: CASSLQGPNVLTF. The CDR3 bases are TGTGCCAGCAGTTTACAGGGACCCAACGTCCTGACTTTC.